Presented here are 30 T cell receptor beta chains from one specimen sequenced in a study of blood T cells in healthy people across ages. A second 7 to 11 cycle PCR used barcoded and J-beta primers. A single record per CDR3 protein comes from TCRdb applying MiXCR to the 5' RACE reads. The sample shows about 1 million distinct CDR3 sequences, 40% to 45% of them seen only once. Sequencing input: blood. Every receptor here comes from a woman aged 60-70 years in good health.

The chain recombines TRBV5-4 with TRBJ2-6; D may be TRBD2 (5 bases). CDR3 length: 16 amino acids. V lost 4 bases to trimming and J lost 2 bases, with 13 bases between them. CDR1 SGHNT and CDR2 YYREEE come from the germline V gene (reference sequence). The CDR3 nucleotides are TGTGCCAGCAGCCGTGGCGGGCAGGCTGGGGCCAACGTCCTGACTTTC. Translating gives CASSRGGQAGANVLTF.

V usage is TRBV6-5 and J usage is TRBJ2-1, with no clear D. The CDR3 sequence is 14 residues long. V was cut by 5 bases and J by 0 bases, with 8 bases left in between. The germline V gene has CDR1 MNHEY and CDR2 SVGAGI. The CDR3 reads CASSRHSSYNEQFF. The CDR3 nucleotides are TGTGCCAGCAGTAGACATAGCTCCTACAATGAGCAGTTCTTC.

The chain joins TRBV12-3 or TRBV12-4 to TRBJ1-6, with D hard to call. With 1 base removed from V and 9 bases from J, the gap between germline ends came to 16 bases. This CDR3 is 16 amino acids long. CDR3 protein: CASSLGGEFGGSPLHF. Here the CDR3 DNA reads TGTGCCAGCAGTTTAGGGGGAGAGTTCGGCGGTTCACCCCTCCACTTT.

CDR3 in amino acids: CASSGQGIFNEQYF. The CDR3 DNA follows: TGTGCCAGCAGTGGACAGGGTATCTTCAACGAGCAGTACTTC. The chain employs TRBV2 and TRBJ2-7; TRBD1 aligns across 7 bases. There are 14 residues in the CDR3. The ends lost 4 bases at V and 5 bases at J; junction bases unmatched: 8. Germline values: CDR1 SNHLY, CDR2 FYNNEI.

This clonotype appeared a few times. The gene calls are TRBV7-8 and TRBJ1-2, with 11 bases aligning to TRBD1. The germline gives CDR1 SGHVS, CDR2 FQNEAQ. V shed 1 base, J shed 5 bases, and the junction held 6 bases outside the gene matches. The CDR3 runs to 16 residues. CDR3 nucleotide sequence: TGTGCCAGCAGCTTAGTCGGGACAGGGGGATCTTATGGCTACACCTTC. Translating it yields CASSLVGTGGSYGYTF.

This clonotype has a handful of counts. CDR3 bases: TGTGCCAGCAGTCTGCGGAGGGCTAGCGGGAGTAAACTCTACGAGCAGTACTTC. It encodes CASSLRRASGSKLYEQYF. The rearrangement links TRBV6-1 to TRBJ2-7; TRBD2 matches 10 bases. J lost 3 bases, V lost 5 bases, and 16 bases had no gene match. CDR1 is MNHNS, CDR2 SASEGT, per germline. The CDR3 spans 18 residues.

The chain couples TRBV6-5 to TRBJ2-2, with 11 positions matching TRBD1. This CDR3 spans 16 amino acids. The V gene's germline CDR1 is MNHEY and CDR2 SVGAGI. With 4 bases clipped from V and 5 bases from J, the junction kept 6 bases outside the gene matches. The CDR3 nucleotides are TGTGCCAGCAGTTTCGGACAGGGGGCTGTGACCGGGGAGCTGTTTTTT. Translated, it gives CASSFGQGAVTGELFF.

This clonotype occurred a few times. V and J are TRBV5-5 and TRBJ2-7, with 7 bases that match TRBD1. CDR1 is SGHKS and CDR2 is YYEKEE in the germline V gene (reference sequence). The ends lost 0 bases at V and 4 bases at J; junction bases unmatched: 13. This CDR3 region has 17 residues. CDR3: CASSLEKARGNFYEQYF. Here the CDR3 DNA reads TGTGCCAGCAGCTTGGAAAAGGCCAGGGGGAATTTTTACGAGCAGTACTTC.

V usage is TRBV6-2 or TRBV6-3 and J usage is TRBJ2-1; D is tentatively TRBD1 or TRBD2 (6 bases each). The CDR3 runs to 16 residues. The germline CDR1 and CDR2 sequences are MNHEY and SVGEGT. V gave up 4 bases and J gave up 9 bases, with 22 bases separating them. CDR3 bases: TGTGCCAGCAGTTCTCGTGTGGGGGGCACCTTAGGTGAGCAGTTCTTC. It codes for CASSSRVGGTLGEQFF.

Points on this clonotype: The junction departs from germline at one end; a sequencing error may be responsible. The chain employs TRBV9 and TRBJ2-4; D perhaps matches TRBD1 (7 bases). The CDR3 totals 17 residues. Germline-derived CDR1 and CDR2 are SGDLS and YYNGEE. This chain's CDR3 is CVSSVDGGGPSKNIQYF. CDR3 bases: TGTGTCAGCAGCGTAGATGGAGGGGGCCCTTCCAAAAACATTCAGTACTTC.

The chain couples TRBV20-1 to TRBJ2-3, with 7 bases aligning to TRBD2. V trimming: 5 bases; J trimming: 4 bases; junction bases outside the gene matches: 15. This CDR3 has 16 residues. Germline V lookup: CDR1 DFQATT, CDR2 SNEGSKA (reference sequence). CDR3 region: CSAPPWTSEGSDTQYF. The CDR3 DNA reads as TGCAGTGCTCCCCCGTGGACTAGTGAAGGTTCAGATACGCAGTATTTT.

The chain joins TRBV24-1 to TRBJ2-1; 9 bases line up with TRBD2. Germline V CDR1 and CDR2: KGHDR, SFDVKD. Trimming took 3 bases from V and 4 from J; bases not matched to a gene: 9. The CDR3 is 17 amino acids. The CDR3 is CATSDPLAGAGYNEQFF. CDR3 DNA: TGTGCCACCAGTGATCCTTTAGCGGGAGCGGGGTACAATGAGCAGTTCTTC.

A note on this clonotype: A much bigger clone sits one base away, suggesting this may be a read error. This chain links TRBV12-3 or TRBV12-4 with TRBJ2-5; the D gene is possibly TRBD2 (6 bases). Judging by the DNA end, TRBJ2-7 fits better; the J call may be wrong. CDR3 length: 14 residues. The CDR3 DNA reads TGTGCCAGCAGTGTAGGCGGGAAAGGGTACGAGCAGTACTTC. As protein: CASSVGGKGYEQYF.

The chain combines TRBV6-2 or TRBV6-3 with TRBJ2-3, with unresolved D. Per the germline V gene, CDR1 is MNHEY and CDR2 is SVGEGT. V shed 2 bases and J shed 1 base, with 16 bases lying between them. The CDR3 contains 17 residues. CDR3 nucleotide sequence: TGTGCCAGCAGTTACCTCGTGAGGACGGCTCGCACAGATACGCAGTATTTT. Amino acid sequence: CASSYLVRTARTDTQYF.

This clonotype has only one observation. The gene calls are TRBV7-8 and TRBJ1-4; D unresolved. The CDR3 is 18 residues long. Germline V lookup: CDR1 SGHVS, CDR2 FQNEAQ. Trimming removed 3 bases at V and 0 bases at J, with 17 bases between. Here the CDR3 reads CASSFLAFALATNEKLFF. CDR3 DNA sequence: TGTGCCAGCAGCTTCCTCGCGTTTGCCCTTGCAACTAATGAAAAACTGTTTTTT.

Details on this clonotype: The junction departs from the called germline gene at one end, perhaps through a read error. The genes are TRBV20-1 and TRBJ2-6, with D maybe TRBD1 (5 bases). This CDR3 region has 13 residues. Germline CDR1 is DFQATT and CDR2 is SNEGSKA (reference sequence). The CDR3, as DNA: TGCAGTGCTTGGGGCGGAGAGGCCAGCGTCCTGACTTTC. Protein sequence: CSAWGGEASVLTF.

This clonotype turned up a few times. This chain connects TRBV9 to TRBJ2-1, with D hard to call. This CDR3 comprises 13 residues. Trimming left V 3 bases short and J 3 bases short, with 7 bases between. CDR1 and CDR2 from the germline V gene are SGDLS and YYNGEE. This chain's CDR3 is CASSAGGYNEQFF. The CDR3, as DNA: TGTGCCAGCAGCGCCGGTGGCTACAATGAGCAGTTCTTC.

The chain carries TRBV7-9 and TRBJ2-5; TRBD2 aligns across 13 bases. Germline V CDR1 and CDR2: SEHNR, FQNEAQ (reference sequence). This CDR3 spans 19 amino acids. V was pared by 6 bases and J by 11 bases, with 24 bases of the junction left unmatched. In DNA form, the CDR3 reads TGTGCCAGCAGTCCGACTAGCGGGAGGAACCATCCTCTTTACAATGAGCAGTACTTC. This codes for CASSPTSGRNHPLYNEQYF.

The rearrangement uses TRBV20-1 and TRBJ2-5; D is uncertain. This CDR3 is built from 15 residues. Germline lookup yields CDR1 DFQATT and CDR2 SNEGSKA (reference sequence). The ends were cut back, 0 bases at V and 0 bases at J, with 11 bases in the middle. The CDR3 region is CSARDSAVYQETQYF. Here the CDR3 DNA reads TGCAGTGCTAGAGATTCGGCCGTGTACCAAGAGACCCAGTACTTC.

This clonotype was seen a single time. This chain joins TRBV5-1 and TRBJ1-1; 9 bases match TRBD1. The CDR3 spans 19 residues. After removal of 2 bases from V and 2 bases from J, the junction contained 16 bases not matched to a gene. The V gene's germline CDR1 is SGHRS and CDR2 YFSETQ. The CDR3 is CASSFRPFSNTGGNTEAFF. CDR3 coding DNA: TGCGCCAGCAGCTTCAGACCTTTTTCTAATACAGGGGGCAACACTGAAGCTTTCTTT. Together with reference TRBV5-1 and TRBJ1-1, the CDR3 gives the full variable domain: KAGVTQTPRYLIKTRGQQVTLSCSPISGHRSVSWYQQTPGQGLQFLFEYFSETQRNKGNFPGRFSGRQFSNSRSEMNVSTLELGDSALYLCASSFRPFSNTGGNTEAFFGQGTRLTVV.

The chain employs TRBV7-6 and TRBJ1-1, with TRBD1 matching 7 bases. V gave up 0 bases and J gave up 3 bases; unmatched junction bases: 4. There are 15 residues in the CDR3. CDR1 is SGHVS and CDR2 is FNYEAQ in the germline V gene. CDR3 amino acids: CASSLARQGHTEAFF. The CDR3 coding sequence is TGTGCCAGCAGCTTAGCAAGACAGGGCCACACTGAAGCTTTCTTT.

The chain has TRBV2 and TRBJ1-1; possible D gene TRBD1, 6 bases. Trimming took off 3 bases at V and 3 bases at J, with 11 bases between the two ends. CDR1 is SNHLY and CDR2 is FYNNEI in the germline V gene. The CDR3 consists of 14 residues. CDR3 coding DNA: TGTGCCAGCAGTGACAGGGGTTCACACACTGAAGCTTTCTTT. Protein: CASSDRGSHTEAFF.

This clonotype appeared many times. The V call is TRBV7-9, the J call TRBJ2-1; 11 nucleotides line up with TRBD2. Losses at the gene ends were 2 bases for V and 9 bases for J; bases not matched to a gene: 6. This CDR3 spans 15 amino acids. Germline lookup yields CDR1 SEHNR and CDR2 FQNEAQ (reference sequence). The CDR3 is CASSLSSGRWFEQFF. CDR3 DNA sequence: TGTGCCAGCAGCTTATCTAGCGGGAGGTGGTTTGAGCAGTTCTTC.

The rearrangement uses TRBV12-3 or TRBV12-4 and TRBJ2-5; 10 positions match TRBD1. The J segment lost 11 bases and the V segment lost 7 bases, leaving 13 bases of the junction unmatched. The CDR3 is 14 residues long. CDR3 sequence reads: CASTLDRGLTEQYF. CDR3 bases: TGTGCCAGCACCCTAGACAGGGGGCTTACTGAGCAGTACTTC.

In this sample, this clonotype turned up a few times. The chain carries TRBV20-1 and TRBJ2-1, with 10 bases identical to TRBD1. J gave up 9 bases and V 6 bases, and 8 bases lay outside the gene matches. This CDR3 comprises 13 residues. The germline V gene has CDR1 DFQATT and CDR2 SNEGSKA (reference sequence). CDR3 in amino acids: CSAGGQGGGEQFF. As DNA, the CDR3 is TGCAGTGCCGGAGGACAGGGGGGTGGTGAGCAGTTCTTC.

The chain links TRBV24-1 to TRBJ2-1, with 7 bases lining up with TRBD1. After removal of 4 bases from V and 3 bases from J, the junction contained 5 bases not matched to a gene. The CDR3 consists of 15 residues. The germline gives CDR1 KGHDR, CDR2 SFDVKD. CDR3 in amino acids: CATSDIGQDYNEQFF. The CDR3 DNA reads as TGTGCCACCAGTGACATAGGACAGGACTACAATGAGCAGTTCTTC.

This clonotype was counted a few times. J is TRBJ2-1 and V is TRBV29-1, with 9 bases identical to TRBD2. Per the germline V gene, CDR1 is SQVTM and CDR2 is ANQGSEA. CDR3 length: 14 amino acids. The trim removed 4 bases at V and 2 bases at J, leaving 3 bases unmatched. In nucleotides, the CDR3 is TGCAGCGTTGCGCAGCGGGAGGCCTACAATGAGCAGTTCTTC. Residues: CSVAQREAYNEQFF.

V gene TRBV2 combines with J gene TRBJ2-1; TRBD1 agrees at 10 bases. The length of the CDR3 is 16 residues. The germline V gene has CDR1 SNHLY and CDR2 FYNNEI. With 8 bases clipped from V and 8 bases from J, the junction kept 15 bases outside the gene matches. CDR3 region: CASPPLGQGVGDEQFF. The CDR3 DNA is TGTGCCAGCCCCCCACTCGGACAGGGGGTTGGCGATGAGCAGTTCTTC.

The J gene is TRBJ1-1, the V gene TRBV12-3 or TRBV12-4; possibly TRBD1 for D (5 bases). The V gene lost 3 bases and the J gene lost 4 bases, with 9 bases spanning the gap. CDR3 length: 13 amino acids. DNA for the CDR3: TGTGCCAGCAGTTTGGGGGTCGGCACTGAAGCTTTCTTT. It yields the protein CASSLGVGTEAFF.

The rearrangement joins TRBV5-1 to TRBJ2-1; TRBD2 agrees at 7 bases. This CDR3 has 19 amino acids. The trim removed 4 bases at V and 4 bases at J, leaving 20 bases unmatched. The germline V gene has CDR1 SGHRS and CDR2 YFSETQ. CDR3 nucleotide sequence: TGCGCCAGCAGCCACCTATCGGGAGGAAAGTCGGGGGTTTACAATGAGCAGTTCTTC. Protein sequence: CASSHLSGGKSGVYNEQFF. Filled out from reference TRBV5-1 and TRBJ2-1, the complete variable domain reads KAGVTQTPRYLIKTRGQQVTLSCSPISGHRSVSWYQQTPGQGLQFLFEYFSETQRNKGNFPGRFSGRQFSNSRSEMNVSTLELGDSALYLCASSHLSGGKSGVYNEQFFGPGTRLTVL.